This T cell receptor beta chain was identified in a study of Ad26.COV2.S vaccination and SARS-CoV-2 variants. Study information: COV1001, an Ad26.COV2.S trial, supplied this vaccine-arm donor. Study-level findings and limits: Vaccinees displayed broader spike-specific TCR repertoires than placebo recipients.

Details on this clone: Its antigen is unknown.

Treatment defined: about 20 received Ad26.COV2.S at low or high dose, single or two shots; about 5 received placebo; per-sample allocation not given. Following the first vaccine or placebo injection, samples were taken on day 63. The CDR3 sequence is 12 residues long. The germline gives CDR1 MNHNY, CDR2 SVGAGI (reference sequence). V was pared by 6 bases and J by 5 bases, with 10 bases between. Sequencing used immunoSEQ multiplex PCR; TCRdb keeps in-frame clones, though not all of them. Of 200,000 to 250,000 clones in the sample, 85% to 90% were seen once. The receptor comes from a person between 18 and 65 years old who received the Ad26.COV2.S COVID-19 vaccine or a placebo. This chain uses TRBV6-6 with TRBJ2-5; D possibly matches TRBD1 or TRBD2 (5 bases each). Sequenced material: peripheral blood, taken in a trial of Ad26.COV2.S vaccine versus placebo. The CDR3 nucleotides are TGTGCCAGCAGGCTGGGACCGGAGACCCAGTACTTC. Amino acids: CASRLGPETQYF.